These 10 T cell receptor beta chains were all obtained from the same sample, sequenced in a study of T cell changes during pregnancy in multiple sclerosis. Sequencing was performed with immunoSEQ multiplex PCR; in TCRdb, only in-frame clones are kept and a portion is missing. Of about 40,000 clones in the sample, about 92% are singletons; the top ten hold roughly 13%. Sequenced here: CD8+ T cells from peripheral blood mononuclear cells, sampled in the first trimester of pregnancy. These TCRs come from a female donor with multiple sclerosis, enrolled in a pregnancy study.

The CDR3 region is CASSLTATDTQYF. The CDR3 nucleotides read TGTGCCAGCAGTTTGACAGCCACAGATACGCAGTATTTT. The rearrangement links TRBV27 to TRBJ2-3; tentative D call: TRBD1 (5 bases). CDR1 and CDR2 from the germline V gene are MNHEY and SMNVEV (reference sequence). The CDR3 runs to 13 residues. V was cut by 3 bases and J by 2 bases, with 6 bases left in between.

The rearrangement joins TRBV19 to TRBJ2-2, with a weak D call TRBD1 (7 bases). From germline, CDR1 is LNHDA and CDR2 SQIVND (reference sequence). This CDR3 spans 15 amino acids. V shed 1 base and J shed 6 bases, with 12 bases lying between them. The CDR3 loop reads CASSIVPGGSGELFF. The CDR3 DNA reads as TGTGCCAGTAGTATAGTACCAGGGGGGTCCGGGGAGCTGTTTTTT.

The CDR3 bases are TGCGCCAGCAGCTGGGGGCAGGTCCCTCCCCTCTACGAGCAGTACTTC. Translated, it gives CASSWGQVPPLYEQYF. The V call is TRBV5-1, the J call TRBJ2-7, with TRBD1 as a possible D gene (6 bases). The CDR3 spans 16 residues. V was clipped by 3 bases and J by 3 bases, with 19 bases between them. Germline V gene sequence: CDR1 SGHRS, CDR2 YFSETQ.

A note on this clone: Since a far larger clone is one base different, this is likely a read error. The sample holds other DNA sequences that translate to the same CDR3. The rearrangement links TRBV5-6 to TRBJ2-7, with TRBD1 as a possible D gene (6 bases). The CDR3 runs 13 residues. V was pared by 2 bases and J by 1 base, with 7 bases between. Germline-derived CDR1 and CDR2 are SGHDT and YYEEEE. The CDR3 nucleotides are TGTGCCAGCAGCTTAGGACAGTCCTACGAGCAGTACTTC. Its protein is CASSLGQSYEQYF. The full variable domain, completed using reference TRBV5-6 and TRBJ2-7, is DAGVTQSPTHLIKTRGQQVTLRCSPKSGHDTVSWYQQALGQGPQFIFQYYEEEERQRGNFPDRFSGHQFPNYSSELNVNALLLGDSALYLCASSLGQSYEQYFGPGTRLTVT.

The J gene is TRBJ2-5, the V gene TRBV18, with 8 bases matching TRBD2. CDR1 and CDR2 from the germline V gene are KGHSH and LQKENI. Trimming removed 3 bases from V and 4 bases from J; junction bases left unmatched: 7. This CDR3 has 15 amino acids. Written as DNA, the CDR3 is TGTGCCAGCTCACCGGGGACTAGTGGGGGAGAGACCCAGTACTTC. This codes for CASSPGTSGGETQYF.

The chain carries TRBV20-1 and TRBJ1-4; D call uncertain. This CDR3 contains 11 residues. V lost 4 bases to trimming and J lost 8 bases, with 8 bases between them. The germline gives CDR1 DFQATT, CDR2 SNEGSKA (reference sequence). CDR3 protein: CSANEGEKLFF. The CDR3 DNA reads as TGCAGTGCTAATGAGGGCGAAAAACTGTTTTTT.

The V and J genes are TRBV14 and TRBJ2-3; D is unclear. Germline loops: CDR1 SGHDN, CDR2 FVKESK. The CDR3 runs to 15 residues. V was cut by 0 bases and J by 0 bases, with 7 bases left in between. The CDR3: CASSQDLASTDTQYF. For the CDR3, the DNA is TGTGCCAGCAGCCAAGATTTGGCTAGCACAGATACGCAGTATTTT.

In this sample, this clone turned up once. The chain joins TRBV10-3 to TRBJ2-3; 9 bases align to TRBD1. This CDR3 has 17 residues. CDR1 and CDR2 (germline): ENHRY, SYGVKD. Trimming removed 4 bases from V and 4 bases from J; junction bases left unmatched: 12. The CDR3 region is CAISVGGVDRGSDTQYF. The CDR3 DNA reads TGTGCCATCAGTGTGGGTGGAGTGGACAGGGGATCAGATACGCAGTATTTT.

The chain combines TRBV5-1 with TRBJ1-1; a possible D gene is TRBD1 (5 bases). Germline V gives CDR1 SGHRS, CDR2 YFSETQ. V gave up 7 bases and J gave up 3 bases, with 10 bases separating them. The CDR3 is made up of 12 amino acids. The chain's CDR3 is CASGIGDTEAFF. The CDR3 DNA reads as TGCGCCAGCGGCATAGGGGACACTGAAGCTTTCTTT.

The rearrangement links TRBV19 to TRBJ2-7; D might be TRBD2 (5 bases). Trimming took 7 bases from V and 5 from J, leaving 12 bases between them. In germline, CDR1 is LNHDA, CDR2 SQIVND (reference sequence). This CDR3 spans 12 amino acids. The CDR3 DNA reads TGTGCCAGTATAGGTAGCGCCAACGAGCAGTACTTC. It encodes CASIGSANEQYF.